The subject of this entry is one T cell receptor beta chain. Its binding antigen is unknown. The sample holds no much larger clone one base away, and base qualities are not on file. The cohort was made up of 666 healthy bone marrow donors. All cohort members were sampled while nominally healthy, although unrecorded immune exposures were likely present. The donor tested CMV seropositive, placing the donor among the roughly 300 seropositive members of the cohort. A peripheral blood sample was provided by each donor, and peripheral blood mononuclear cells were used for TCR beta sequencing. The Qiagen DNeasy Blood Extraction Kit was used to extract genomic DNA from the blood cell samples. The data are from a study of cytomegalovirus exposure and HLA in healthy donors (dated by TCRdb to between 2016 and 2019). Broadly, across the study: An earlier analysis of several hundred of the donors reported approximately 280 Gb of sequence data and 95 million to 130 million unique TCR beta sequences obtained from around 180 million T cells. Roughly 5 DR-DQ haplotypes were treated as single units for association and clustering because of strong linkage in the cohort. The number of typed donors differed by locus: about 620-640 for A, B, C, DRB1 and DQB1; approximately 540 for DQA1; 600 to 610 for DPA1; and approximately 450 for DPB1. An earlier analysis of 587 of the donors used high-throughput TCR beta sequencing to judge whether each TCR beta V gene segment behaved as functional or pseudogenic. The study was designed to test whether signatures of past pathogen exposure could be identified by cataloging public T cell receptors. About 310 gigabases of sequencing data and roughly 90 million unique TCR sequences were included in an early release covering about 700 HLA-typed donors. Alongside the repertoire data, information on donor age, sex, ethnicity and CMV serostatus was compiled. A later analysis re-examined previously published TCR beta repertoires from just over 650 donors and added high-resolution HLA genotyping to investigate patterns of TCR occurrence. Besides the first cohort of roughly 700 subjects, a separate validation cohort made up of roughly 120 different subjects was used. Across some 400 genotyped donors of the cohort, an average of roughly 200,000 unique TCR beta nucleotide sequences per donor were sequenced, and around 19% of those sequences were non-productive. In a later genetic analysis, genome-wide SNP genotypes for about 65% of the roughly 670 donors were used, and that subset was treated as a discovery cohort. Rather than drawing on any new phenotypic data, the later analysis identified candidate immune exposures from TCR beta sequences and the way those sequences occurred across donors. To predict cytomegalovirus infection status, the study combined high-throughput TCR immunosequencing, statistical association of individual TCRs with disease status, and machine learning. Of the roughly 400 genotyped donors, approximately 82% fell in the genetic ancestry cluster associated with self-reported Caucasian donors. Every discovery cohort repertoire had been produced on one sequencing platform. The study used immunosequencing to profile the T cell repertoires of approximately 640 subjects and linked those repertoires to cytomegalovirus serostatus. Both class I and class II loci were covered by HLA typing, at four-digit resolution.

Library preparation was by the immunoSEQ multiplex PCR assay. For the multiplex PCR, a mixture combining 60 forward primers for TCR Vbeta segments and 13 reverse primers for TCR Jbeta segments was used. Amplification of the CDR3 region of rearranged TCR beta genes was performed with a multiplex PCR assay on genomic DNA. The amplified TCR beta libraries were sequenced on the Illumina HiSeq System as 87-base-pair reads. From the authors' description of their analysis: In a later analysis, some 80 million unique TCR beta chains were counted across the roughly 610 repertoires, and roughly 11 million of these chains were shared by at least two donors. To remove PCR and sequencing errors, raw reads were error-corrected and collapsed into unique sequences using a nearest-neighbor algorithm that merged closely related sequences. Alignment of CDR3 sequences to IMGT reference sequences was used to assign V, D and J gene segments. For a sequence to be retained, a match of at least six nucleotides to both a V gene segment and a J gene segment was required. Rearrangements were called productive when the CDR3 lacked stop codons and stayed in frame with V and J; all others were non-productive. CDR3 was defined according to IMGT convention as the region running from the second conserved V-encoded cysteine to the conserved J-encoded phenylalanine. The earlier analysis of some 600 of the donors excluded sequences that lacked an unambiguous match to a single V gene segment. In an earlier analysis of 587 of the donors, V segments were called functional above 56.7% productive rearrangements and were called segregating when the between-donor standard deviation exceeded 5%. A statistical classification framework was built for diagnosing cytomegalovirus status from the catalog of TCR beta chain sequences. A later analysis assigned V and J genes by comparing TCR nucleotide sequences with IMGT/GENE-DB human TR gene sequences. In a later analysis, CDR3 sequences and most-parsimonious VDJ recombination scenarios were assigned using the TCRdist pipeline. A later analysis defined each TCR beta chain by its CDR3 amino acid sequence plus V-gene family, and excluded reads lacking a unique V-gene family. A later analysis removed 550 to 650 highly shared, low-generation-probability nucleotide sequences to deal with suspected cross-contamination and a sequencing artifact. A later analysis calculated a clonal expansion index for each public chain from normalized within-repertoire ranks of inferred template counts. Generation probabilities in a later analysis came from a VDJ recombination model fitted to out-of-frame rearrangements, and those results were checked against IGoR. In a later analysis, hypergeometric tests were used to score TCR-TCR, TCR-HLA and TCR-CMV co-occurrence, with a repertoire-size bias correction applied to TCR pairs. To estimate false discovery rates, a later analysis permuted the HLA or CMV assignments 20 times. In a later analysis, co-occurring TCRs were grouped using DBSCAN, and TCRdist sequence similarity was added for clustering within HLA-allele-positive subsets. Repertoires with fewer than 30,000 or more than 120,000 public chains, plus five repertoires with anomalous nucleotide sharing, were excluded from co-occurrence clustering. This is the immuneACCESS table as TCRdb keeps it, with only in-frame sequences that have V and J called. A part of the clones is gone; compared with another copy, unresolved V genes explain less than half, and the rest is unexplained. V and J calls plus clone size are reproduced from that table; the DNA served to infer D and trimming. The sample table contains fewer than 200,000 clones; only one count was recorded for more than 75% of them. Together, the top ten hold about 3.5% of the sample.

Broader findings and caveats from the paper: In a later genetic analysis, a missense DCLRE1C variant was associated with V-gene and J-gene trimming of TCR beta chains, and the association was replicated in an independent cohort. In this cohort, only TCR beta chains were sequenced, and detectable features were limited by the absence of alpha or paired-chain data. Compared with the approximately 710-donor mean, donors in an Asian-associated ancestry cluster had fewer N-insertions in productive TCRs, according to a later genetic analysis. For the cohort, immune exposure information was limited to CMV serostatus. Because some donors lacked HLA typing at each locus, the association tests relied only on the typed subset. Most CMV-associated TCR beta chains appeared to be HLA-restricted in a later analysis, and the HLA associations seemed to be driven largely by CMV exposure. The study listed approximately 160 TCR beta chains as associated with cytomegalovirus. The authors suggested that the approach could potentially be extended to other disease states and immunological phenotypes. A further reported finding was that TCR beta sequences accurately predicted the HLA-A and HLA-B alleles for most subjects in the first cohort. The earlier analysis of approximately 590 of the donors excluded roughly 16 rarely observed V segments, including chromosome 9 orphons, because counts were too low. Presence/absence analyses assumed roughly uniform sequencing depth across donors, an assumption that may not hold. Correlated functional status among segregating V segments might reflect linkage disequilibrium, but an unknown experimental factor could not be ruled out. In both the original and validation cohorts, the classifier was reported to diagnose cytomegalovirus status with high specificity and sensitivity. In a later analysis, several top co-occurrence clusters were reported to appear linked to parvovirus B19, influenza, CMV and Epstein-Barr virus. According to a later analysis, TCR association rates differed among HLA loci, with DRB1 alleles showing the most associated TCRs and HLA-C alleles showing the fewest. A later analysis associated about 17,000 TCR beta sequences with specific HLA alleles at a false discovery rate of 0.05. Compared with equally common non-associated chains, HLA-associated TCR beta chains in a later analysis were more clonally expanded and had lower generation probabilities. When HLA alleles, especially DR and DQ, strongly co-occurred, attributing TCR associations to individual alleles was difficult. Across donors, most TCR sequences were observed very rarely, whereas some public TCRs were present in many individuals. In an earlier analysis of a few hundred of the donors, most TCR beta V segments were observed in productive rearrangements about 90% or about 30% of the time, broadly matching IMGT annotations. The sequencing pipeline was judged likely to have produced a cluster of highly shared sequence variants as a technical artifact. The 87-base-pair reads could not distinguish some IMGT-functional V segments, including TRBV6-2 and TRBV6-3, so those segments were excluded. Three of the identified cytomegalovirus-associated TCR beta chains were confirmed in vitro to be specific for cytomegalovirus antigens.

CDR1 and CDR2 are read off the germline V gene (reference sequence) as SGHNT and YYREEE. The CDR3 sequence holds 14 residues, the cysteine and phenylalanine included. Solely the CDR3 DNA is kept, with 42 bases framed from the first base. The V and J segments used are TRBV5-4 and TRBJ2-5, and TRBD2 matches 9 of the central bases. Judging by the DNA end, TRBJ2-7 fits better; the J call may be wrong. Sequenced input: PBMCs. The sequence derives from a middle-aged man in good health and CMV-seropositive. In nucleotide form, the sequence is TGTGCCAGCAGCCGGGGGCTAGCGGGGTACGAGCAGTACTTC. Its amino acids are CASSRGLAGYEQYF.